This TCR beta chain was obtained from a study of shared clonotypes between healthy human individuals. Produced via immunoSEQ multiplex PCR; TCRdb's table is partial and in-frame only. The sample includes 150,000 to 200,000 clones, 60% to 75% of them seen just once. CDR3 length equals 14 residues. CDR1 LNHDA and CDR2 SQIVND come from the germline V gene (reference sequence). Trimming removed 8 bases from V and 1 base from J, with 12 bases in between. The origin of this receptor is a man aged 25 to 45 in good health. The sequenced sample was memory CD4+ T cells sorted from blood. The subset was: CD45RA-negative fraction. The rearrangement joins TRBV19 to TRBJ1-5; D is unclear. This CDR3 is CASQRRRSNQPQHF. The CDR3 bases are TGTGCCAGTCAACGGCGGCGGAGCAATCAGCCCCAGCATTTT. Full variable domain (rest looked up from reference TRBV19 and TRBJ1-5): DGGITQSPKYLFRKEGQNVTLSCEQNLNHDAMYWYRQDPGQGLRLIYYSQIVNDFQKGDIAEGYSVSREKKESFPLTVTSAQKNPTAFYLCASQRRRSNQPQHFGDGTRLSIL.